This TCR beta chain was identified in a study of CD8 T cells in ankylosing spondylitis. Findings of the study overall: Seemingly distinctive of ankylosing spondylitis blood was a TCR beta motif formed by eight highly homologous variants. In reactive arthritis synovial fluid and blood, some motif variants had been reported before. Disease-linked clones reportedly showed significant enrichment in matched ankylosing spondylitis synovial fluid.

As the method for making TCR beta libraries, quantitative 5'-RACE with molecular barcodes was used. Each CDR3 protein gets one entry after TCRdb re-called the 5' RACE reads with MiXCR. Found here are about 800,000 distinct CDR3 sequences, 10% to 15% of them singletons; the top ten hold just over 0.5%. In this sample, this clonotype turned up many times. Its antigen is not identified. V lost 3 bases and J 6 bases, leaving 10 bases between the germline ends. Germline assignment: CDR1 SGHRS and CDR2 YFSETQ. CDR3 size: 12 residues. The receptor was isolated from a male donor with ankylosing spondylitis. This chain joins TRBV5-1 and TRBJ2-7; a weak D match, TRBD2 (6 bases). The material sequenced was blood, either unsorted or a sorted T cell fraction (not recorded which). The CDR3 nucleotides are TGCGCCAGCAGCTCCCAGGGAGGCGAGCAGTACTTC. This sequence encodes CASSSQGGEQYF.